The TCR beta chain described here comes from a study of T cells in Graves' hyperthyroidism and ophthalmopathy. Background on the study: Before any treatment, at initial diagnosis, peripheral blood was collected.

Together with thyroid ultrasound, orbital computed tomography, serum thyroxine and TRAb, clinical symptoms were used for diagnoses. It was RNA transcripts that yielded the amplified TCR beta CDR3 regions. Using the HTBI primer set, a first-round RT-PCR was run on the TCR CDR3. TCRdb ran MiXCR on the multiplex PCR reads and lists one entry per CDR3 protein. The sample has approximately 620,000 distinct CDR3 sequences, roughly 14% seen once. This clonotype came up a few times. This CDR3 is 12 amino acids long. Trimming shortened V by 9 bases and J by 2 bases, and 7 bases separated the two germline ends. CDR1 MGHDK and CDR2 SYGVNS come from the germline V gene.

This rearrangement joins TRBV25-1 to TRBJ1-4; tentatively, D is TRBD1 (6 bases). The sequence was obtained from a woman aged 30 to 39 with Graves' hyperthyroidism that later progressed to Graves' ophthalmopathy. Source material: blood. Here the CDR3 DNA reads TGTGCCAGTACAGGGACTAATGAAAAACTGTTTTTT. This gives the protein CASTGTNEKLFF. The full variable domain, in which reference TRBV25-1 and TRBJ1-4 provide the parts outside the CDR3, is EADIYQTPRYLVIGTGKKITLECSQTMGHDKMYWYQQDPGMELHLIHYSYGVNSTEKGDLSSESTVSRIRTEHFPLTLESARPSHTSQYLCASTGTNEKLFFGSGTQLSVL.